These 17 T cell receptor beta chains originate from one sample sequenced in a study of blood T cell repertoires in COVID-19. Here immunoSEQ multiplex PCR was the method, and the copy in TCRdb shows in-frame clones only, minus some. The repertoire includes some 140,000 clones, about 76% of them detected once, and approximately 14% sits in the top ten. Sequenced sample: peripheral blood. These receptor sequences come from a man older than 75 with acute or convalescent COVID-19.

The CDR3 bases are TGTGCCAGCAGCTTAGAGCAGGGGGTGAATCAGCCCCAGCATTTT. It translates to CASSLEQGVNQPQHF. The V call is TRBV7-6, the J call TRBJ1-5; 7 bases line up with TRBD1. Germline V gene data show CDR1 as SGHVS and CDR2 as FNYEAQ. With V trimmed by 1 base and J by 4 bases, 4 bases remained unmatched. The CDR3 has 15 residues.

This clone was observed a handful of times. This CDR3 is CASSRGRGEKLYEQYF. In nucleotides, the CDR3 is TGTGCCAGCAGTAGGGGACGGGGGGAAAAACTCTACGAGCAGTACTTC. The gene calls are TRBV6-2 or TRBV6-3 and TRBJ2-7, with 7 bases that match TRBD2. The junction had 13 bases not matched to a gene; V was cut back by 5 bases and J by 3 bases. Germline values: CDR1 MNHEY, CDR2 SVGEGT. The CDR3 extends over 16 amino acids.

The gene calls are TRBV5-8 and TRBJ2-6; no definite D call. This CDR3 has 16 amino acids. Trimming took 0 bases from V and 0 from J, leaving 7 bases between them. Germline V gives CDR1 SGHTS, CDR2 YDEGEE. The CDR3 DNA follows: TGTGCCAGCAGCTTGGACCGACTCTCTGGGGCCAACGTCCTGACTTTC. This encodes CASSLDRLSGANVLTF. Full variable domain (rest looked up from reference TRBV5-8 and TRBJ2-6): EAGVTQSPTHLIKTRGQQATLRCSPISGHTSVYWYQQALGLGLQFLLWYDEGEERNRGNFPPRFSGRQFPNYSSELNVNALELEDSALYLCASSLDRLSGANVLTFGAGSRLTVL.

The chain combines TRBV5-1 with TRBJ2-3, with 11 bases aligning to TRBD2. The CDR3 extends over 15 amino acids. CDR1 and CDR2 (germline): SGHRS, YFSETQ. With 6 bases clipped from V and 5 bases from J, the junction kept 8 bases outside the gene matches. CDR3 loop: CASKRSGGAEDTQYF. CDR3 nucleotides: TGCGCCAGCAAACGTAGCGGGGGGGCTGAAGATACGCAGTATTTT.

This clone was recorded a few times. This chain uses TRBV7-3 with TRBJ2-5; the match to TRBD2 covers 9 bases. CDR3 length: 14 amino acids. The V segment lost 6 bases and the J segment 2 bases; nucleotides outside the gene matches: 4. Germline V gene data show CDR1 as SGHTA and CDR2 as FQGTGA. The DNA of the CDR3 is TGTGCCAGCAGTCGTCTAGCGGGGCAAGAGACCCAGTACTTC. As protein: CASSRLAGQETQYF.

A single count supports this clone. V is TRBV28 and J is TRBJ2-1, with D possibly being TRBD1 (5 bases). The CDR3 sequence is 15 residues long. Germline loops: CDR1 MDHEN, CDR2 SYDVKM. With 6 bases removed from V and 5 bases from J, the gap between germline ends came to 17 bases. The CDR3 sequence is CASSLERGFDNEQFF. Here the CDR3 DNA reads TGTGCCAGCAGCCTCGAAAGGGGCTTCGACAATGAGCAGTTCTTC.

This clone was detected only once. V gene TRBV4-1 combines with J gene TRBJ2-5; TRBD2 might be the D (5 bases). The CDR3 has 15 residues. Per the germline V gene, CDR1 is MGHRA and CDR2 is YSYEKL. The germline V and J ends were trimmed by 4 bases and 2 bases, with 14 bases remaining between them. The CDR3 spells CASSPLTSSQETQYF. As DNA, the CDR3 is TGCGCCAGCAGCCCTCTAACTAGTTCTCAAGAGACCCAGTACTTC.

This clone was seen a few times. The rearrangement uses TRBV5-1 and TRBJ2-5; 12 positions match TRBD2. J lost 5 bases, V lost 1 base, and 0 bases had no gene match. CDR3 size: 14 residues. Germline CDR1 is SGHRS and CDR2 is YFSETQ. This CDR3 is CASSLTSGGETQYF. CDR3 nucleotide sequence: TGCGCCAGCAGCTTGACTAGCGGGGGGGAGACCCAGTACTTC.

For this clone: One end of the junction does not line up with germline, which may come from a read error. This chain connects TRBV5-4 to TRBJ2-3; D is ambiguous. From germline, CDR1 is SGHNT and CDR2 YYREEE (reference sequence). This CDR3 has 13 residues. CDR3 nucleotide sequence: TGTGCCAGCAGCTTGGGCACCACAGATACTCAGTATTTT. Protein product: CASSLGTTDTQYF.

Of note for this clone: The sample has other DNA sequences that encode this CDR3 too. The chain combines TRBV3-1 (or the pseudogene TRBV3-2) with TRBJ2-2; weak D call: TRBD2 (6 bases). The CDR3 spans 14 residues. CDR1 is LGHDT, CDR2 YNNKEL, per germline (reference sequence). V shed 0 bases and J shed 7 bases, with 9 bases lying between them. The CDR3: CASSQEGGGGELFF. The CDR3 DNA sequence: TGTGCCAGCAGCCAAGAGGGAGGAGGCGGGGAGCTGTTTTTT.

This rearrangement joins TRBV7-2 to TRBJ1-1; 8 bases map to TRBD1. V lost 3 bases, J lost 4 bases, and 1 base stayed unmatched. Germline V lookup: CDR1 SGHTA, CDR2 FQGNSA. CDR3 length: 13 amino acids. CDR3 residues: CASSFGQGTEAFF. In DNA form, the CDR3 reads TGTGCCAGCAGCTTCGGACAGGGCACTGAAGCTTTCTTT.

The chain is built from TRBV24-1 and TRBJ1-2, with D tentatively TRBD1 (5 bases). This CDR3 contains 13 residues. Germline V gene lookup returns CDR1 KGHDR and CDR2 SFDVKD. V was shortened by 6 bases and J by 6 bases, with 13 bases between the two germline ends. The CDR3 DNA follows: TGTGCCACCAGTCCCCGGGGGAGACATGGCTACACCTTC. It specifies CATSPRGRHGYTF.

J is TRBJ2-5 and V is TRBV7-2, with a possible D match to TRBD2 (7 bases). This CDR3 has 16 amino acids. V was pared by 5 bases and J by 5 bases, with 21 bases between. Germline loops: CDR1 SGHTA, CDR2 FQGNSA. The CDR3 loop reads CASSRGRSGGGETQYF. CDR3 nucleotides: TGTGCCAGCAGCAGAGGCCGGTCGGGGGGCGGCGAGACCCAGTACTTC.

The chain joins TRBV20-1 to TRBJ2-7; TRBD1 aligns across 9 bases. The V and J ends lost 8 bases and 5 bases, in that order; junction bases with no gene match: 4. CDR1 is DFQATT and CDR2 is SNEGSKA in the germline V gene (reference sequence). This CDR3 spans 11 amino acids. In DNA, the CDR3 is TGCAGTCCTGGACAGGGGAACGAGCAGTACTTC. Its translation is CSPGQGNEQYF.

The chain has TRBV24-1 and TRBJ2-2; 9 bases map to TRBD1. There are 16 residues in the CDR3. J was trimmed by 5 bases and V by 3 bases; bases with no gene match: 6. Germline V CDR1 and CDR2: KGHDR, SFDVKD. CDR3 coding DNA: TGTGCCACCAGTGATGCGGGACAGGGCCCAACCGGGGAGCTGTTTTTT. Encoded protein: CATSDAGQGPTGELFF.

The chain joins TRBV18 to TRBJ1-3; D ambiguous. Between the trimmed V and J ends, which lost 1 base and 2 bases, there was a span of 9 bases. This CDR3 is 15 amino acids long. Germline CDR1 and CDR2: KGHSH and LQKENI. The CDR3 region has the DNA TGTGCCAGCTCACCACAGGAGGGTGCTGGAAACACCATATATTTT. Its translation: CASSPQEGAGNTIYF. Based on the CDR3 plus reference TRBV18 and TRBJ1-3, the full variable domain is NAGVMQNPRHLVRRRGQEARLRCSPMKGHSHVYWYRQLPEEGLKFMVYLQKENIIDESGMPKERFSAEFPKEGPSILRIQQVVRGDSAAYFCASSPQEGAGNTIYFGEGSWLTVV.

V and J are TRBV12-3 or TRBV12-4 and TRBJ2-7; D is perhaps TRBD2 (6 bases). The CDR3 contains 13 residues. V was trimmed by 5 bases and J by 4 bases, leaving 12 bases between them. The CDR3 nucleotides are TGTGCCAGCAGTCCTAGCGCACGGTACGAGCAGTACTTC. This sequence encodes CASSPSARYEQYF.